This T cell receptor (beta chain) was captured by sequencing in a study of post-analysis software for immune sequencing data. Findings and limits, study-wide: The study found TRBV5-6, TRBV5-1 and TRBV20-1 among 4 or 5 TRBV segments more frequent in patients than controls.

This clonotype has more than one count but fewer than ten. Its antigen is currently unknown. Every TCR beta cDNA library bore unique molecular identifiers. TCRdb analysed the PCR reads with MiXCR anew, one entry per CDR3 protein. The sample carries a few hundred thousand distinct CDR3 sequences, around a third recorded once. This CDR3 region has 16 residues. V lost 2 bases and J 1 base, leaving 14 bases between the germline ends. CDR1 and CDR2 (germline): SGHKS, YYEKEE (reference sequence). The sample was blood. This receptor was taken from a girl under 18 with multiple sclerosis. The genes are TRBV5-5 and TRBJ2-3, with D perhaps TRBD1 (5 bases). The CDR3 DNA reads as TGTGCCAGCAGCTTAGGGGTCCTAGGTCGCACAGATACGCAGTATTTT. Residues: CASSLGVLGRTDTQYF.